The TCR beta chain under discussion was sequenced for a study of Ad26.COV2.S vaccination and SARS-CoV-2 variants. Looking at the study overall: Intramuscular Ad26.COV2.S doses were given once or twice, 56 days apart.

Treatment here: roughly 18 received Ad26.COV2.S at low or high dose, single or two shots; about 5 received placebo; per-sample allocation not given. The samples were gathered on day 63 after the first injection of vaccine or placebo. Based in Boston, the donor was an adult of 18-55 years. V lost 2 bases and J 3 bases, leaving 3 bases between the germline ends. CDR1 is MRHNA and CDR2 is SNTAGT in the germline V gene. The CDR3 loop spans 12 amino acids. General observations from the study: For non-spike TCRs, breadth in vaccine recipients resembled that in placebo recipients.

Here immunoSEQ multiplex PCR was the method, and the copy in TCRdb shows in-frame clones only, minus some. The sample has 300,000 to 400,000 clones, approximately 80% seen once. This clone was counted only a few times. What it recognizes is unknown. Here the sequenced sample was peripheral blood, taken in a trial of Ad26.COV2.S vaccine versus placebo. The chain links TRBV6-4 to TRBJ2-3; D gene unclear. The TCR originated in a person aged 18 to 59 who received the Ad26.COV2.S COVID-19 vaccine or a placebo. CDR3 coding DNA: TGTGCCAGCAGTGACCGGACAGATACGCAGTATTTT. This translates into CASSDRTDTQYF.